This passage covers 32 T cell receptor beta chains from one sample sequenced in a study of blood T cell repertoires in COVID-19. Assay: immunoSEQ multiplex PCR; the TCRdb copy retains only in-frame clones and omits some. The repertoire holds 470,000 or so clones, 70% to 90% seen once, with under 2% in the top ten. The material sequenced was PBMCs or T cells enriched from blood (not recorded which). The receptors were gathered from a woman younger than 30 with acute COVID-19.

This chain joins TRBV9 and TRBJ2-3; 9 positions agree with TRBD2. V trimming: 0 bases; J trimming: 4 bases; junction bases outside the gene matches: 6. The CDR3 spans 16 residues. CDR1 and CDR2 from the germline V gene are SGDLS and YYNGEE. This CDR3 is CASSVVRGRGADTQYF. Here the CDR3 DNA reads TGTGCCAGCAGCGTAGTTCGCGGGAGGGGCGCAGATACGCAGTATTTT.

This clone occurred a few times. J is TRBJ1-6 and V is TRBV19; possibly TRBD1 for D (6 bases). Trimming removed 6 bases from V and 5 bases from J, with 14 bases in between. This CDR3 contains 15 residues. Germline V gives CDR1 LNHDA, CDR2 SQIVND (reference sequence). The CDR3 nucleotides read TGTGCCAGTAGCTCACAGGGTGTCAATAATTCACCCCTCCACTTT. Translated, it gives CASSSQGVNNSPLHF. Filled out from reference TRBV19 and TRBJ1-6, the complete variable domain reads DGGITQSPKYLFRKEGQNVTLSCEQNLNHDAMYWYRQDPGQGLRLIYYSQIVNDFQKGDIAEGYSVSREKKESFPLTVTSAQKNPTAFYLCASSSQGVNNSPLHFGNGTRLTVT.

This chain joins TRBV6-5 and TRBJ2-1, with 10 bases identical to TRBD2. Trimming took 4 bases from V and 5 from J; bases not matched to a gene: 8. Per the germline V gene, CDR1 is MNHEY and CDR2 is SVGAGI. The CDR3 is 16 residues long. For the CDR3, the DNA is TGTGCCAGCAGTTCGAGGTGGACTAGCGGCCACAATGAGCAGTTCTTC. Translation: CASSSRWTSGHNEQFF.

The V gene is TRBV5-5, the J gene TRBJ1-2, with TRBD1 as a possible D gene (6 bases). The CDR3 consists of 11 residues. With 5 bases removed from V and 10 bases from J, the gap between germline ends came to 12 bases. Germline V gives CDR1 SGHKS, CDR2 YYEKEE (reference sequence). CDR3 protein: CASRRDTDYTF. Here the CDR3 DNA reads TGTGCCAGCAGGAGGGACACAGACTACACCTTC.

In this sample, this clone turned up once. The gene calls are TRBV6-5 and TRBJ1-1, with a tentative D call TRBD1 (6 bases). CDR1 MNHEY and CDR2 SVGAGI come from the germline V gene. V shed 5 bases and J shed 1 base, with 11 bases lying between them. This CDR3 has 14 residues. CDR3 in DNA: TGTGCCAGCAGTCGAGTGGACAGGAACACTGAAGCTTTCTTT. Translation gives CASSRVDRNTEAFF.

The chain couples TRBV4-3 to TRBJ2-1; perhaps TRBD1 as D (5 bases). CDR1 LGHNA and CDR2 YSLEER come from the germline V gene. V was shortened by 1 base and J by 4 bases, with 11 bases between the two germline ends. The CDR3 runs 15 residues. As DNA, the CDR3 is TGCGCCAGCAGCCAAGGGCAGACAGATTACAATGAGCAGTTCTTC. Translated, it gives CASSQGQTDYNEQFF.

The chain uses TRBV18 and TRBJ1-5, with D perhaps TRBD1 (5 bases). CDR3 length: 14 amino acids. V lost 0 bases and J 9 bases, leaving 12 bases between the germline ends. Germline V gene data show CDR1 as KGHSH and CDR2 as LQKENI. The CDR3 loop reads CASSPPSGRGPQHF. CDR3 DNA sequence: TGTGCCAGCTCACCACCGTCAGGGAGGGGGCCCCAGCATTTT.

V usage is TRBV11-2 and J usage is TRBJ1-5, with a weak D call TRBD1 (6 bases). Between the trimmed V and J ends, which lost 3 bases and 4 bases, there was a span of 13 bases. Germline-derived CDR1 and CDR2 are SGHAT and FQNNGV. This CDR3 is 15 amino acids long. The CDR3 reads CASSLLWGRNQPQHF. In nucleotides, the CDR3 is TGTGCCAGCAGCTTGCTATGGGGGCGGAATCAGCCCCAGCATTTT.

V gene TRBV19 combines with J gene TRBJ2-3; D not certain. This CDR3 region has 11 residues. Per the germline V gene, CDR1 is LNHDA and CDR2 is SQIVND (reference sequence). V lost 5 bases and J lost 6, with 6 bases in between. In DNA, the CDR3 is TGTGCCAGTAGTTTAGCTGATACGCAGTATTTT. Amino acids: CASSLADTQYF.

The CDR3 nucleotides read TGTGCCAGCAGTTACGGACAGTACAATCAGCCCCAGCATTTT. It encodes CASSYGQYNQPQHF. The V and J genes are TRBV6-5 and TRBJ1-5, with D perhaps TRBD1 (6 bases). Trimming pared 2 bases from V and 3 bases from J, leaving 8 bases between. Per germline, CDR1 MNHEY and CDR2 SVGAGI. The CDR3 extends over 14 amino acids.

This chain connects TRBV28 to TRBJ1-6; 8 positions match TRBD1. After removal of 7 bases from V and 7 bases from J, the junction contained 15 bases not matched to a gene. Germline V gene sequence: CDR1 MDHEN, CDR2 SYDVKM. The CDR3 contains 17 residues. The CDR3 reads CASKISLRDRWNSPLHF. The CDR3 region has the DNA TGTGCCAGCAAAATAAGTTTGCGGGACAGGTGGAATTCACCCCTCCACTTT.

The V call is TRBV7-9, the J call TRBJ1-1; D not certain. The CDR3 has 13 residues. Germline lookup yields CDR1 SEHNR and CDR2 FQNEAQ (reference sequence). Trimming cost V 0 bases and J 7 bases, with 9 bases left between them. This CDR3 is CASSLAQAYEAFF. CDR3 in DNA: TGTGCCAGCAGCTTAGCGCAGGCCTATGAAGCTTTCTTT.

The rearrangement uses TRBV11-2 and TRBJ1-5; no definite D call. This CDR3 region has 15 residues. Between the trimmed V and J ends, which lost 6 bases and 5 bases, there was a span of 17 bases. Germline-derived CDR1 and CDR2 are SGHAT and FQNNGV. CDR3 protein: CASSSRGGVYQPQHF. Written as DNA, the CDR3 is TGTGCCAGCAGTTCACGGGGAGGCGTTTATCAGCCCCAGCATTTT.

The chain couples TRBV6-2 or TRBV6-3 to TRBJ2-1; 10 nucleotides align to TRBD2. Per the germline V gene, CDR1 is MNHEY and CDR2 is SVGEGT. V lost 2 bases to trimming and J lost 1 base; unmatched junction nucleotides: 14. This CDR3 spans 20 amino acids. CDR3 coding DNA: TGTGCCAGCAGTTACCCCTGGGGTAGCGGGAGGCTTTGGTCCTACAATGAGCAGTTCTTC. Its translation: CASSYPWGSGRLWSYNEQFF.

The V call is TRBV5-1, the J call TRBJ2-2, with TRBD2 as a possible D gene (6 bases). V dropped 1 base and J dropped 0 bases, with 10 bases sitting between them. Germline-derived CDR1 and CDR2 are SGHRS and YFSETQ. CDR3 length: 16 amino acids. The DNA of the CDR3 is TGCGCCAGCAGCTTGAGGGAGGCTCCGAACACCGGGGAGCTGTTTTTT. Amino acids: CASSLREAPNTGELFF.

The chain is built from TRBV7-2 and TRBJ1-1; D ambiguous. Trimming took 2 bases from V and 0 from J, leaving 16 bases between them. The CDR3 totals 17 residues. Germline CDR1 is SGHTA and CDR2 is FQGNSA. The CDR3 sequence is CASSLSFGVVMNTEAFF. CDR3 nucleotide sequence: TGTGCCAGCAGCTTATCGTTCGGGGTGGTGATGAACACTGAAGCTTTCTTT.

The J gene is TRBJ2-7, the V gene TRBV5-1; TRBD2 matches at 8 bases. This CDR3 contains 16 residues. In germline, CDR1 is SGHRS, CDR2 YFSETQ. Unmatched junction bases numbered 8, after V lost 0 bases and J lost 3 bases. This chain's CDR3 is CASSLAGGGSSYEQYF. CDR3 bases: TGCGCCAGCAGCTTGGCCGGCGGGGGGAGTAGCTACGAGCAGTACTTC.

The V gene is TRBV9, the J gene TRBJ1-5; 11 bases match TRBD1. With V trimmed by 0 bases and J by 7 bases, 6 bases remained unmatched. There are 16 residues in the CDR3. Germline-derived CDR1 and CDR2 are SGDLS and YYNGEE. DNA for the CDR3: TGTGCCAGCAGCGTAGGGACCGGGACAGGGGGACAGCCCCAGCATTTT. This gives the protein CASSVGTGTGGQPQHF. Using reference TRBV9 and TRBJ1-5 for the parts outside the CDR3, the full variable domain is DSGVTQTPKHLITATGQRVTLRCSPRSGDLSVYWYQQSLDQGLQFLIQYYNGEERAKGNILERFSAQQFPDLHSELNLSSLELGDSALYFCASSVGTGTGGQPQHFGDGTRLSIL.

V gene TRBV3-1 (or the pseudogene TRBV3-2) combines with J gene TRBJ2-1; 14 nucleotides line up with TRBD2. This CDR3 is built from 17 residues. J lost 5 bases, V lost 4 bases, and 7 bases had no gene match. CDR1 and CDR2 from the germline V gene are LGHDT and YNNKEL (reference sequence). The CDR3 bases are TGTGCCAGCAGCCGGGGACTAGCGGGAGTAGGGGACAATGAGCAGTTCTTC. It translates to CASSRGLAGVGDNEQFF.

The chain couples TRBV9 to TRBJ1-6; D is possibly TRBD1 (5 bases). Germline V lookup: CDR1 SGDLS, CDR2 YYNGEE. The CDR3 has 16 residues. Trimming shortened V by 3 bases and J by 4 bases, and 14 bases separated the two germline ends. The CDR3 DNA sequence: TGTGCCAGCAGCGCGGGGGACGGATCTTATAATTCACCCCTCCACTTT. Translating it yields CASSAGDGSYNSPLHF.

The V gene is TRBV7-3, the J gene TRBJ2-2, with a weak D call TRBD2 (7 bases). The germline V gene encodes CDR1 SGHTA and CDR2 FQGTGA. This CDR3 has 17 residues. Trimming cost V 0 bases and J 5 bases, with 16 bases left between them. CDR3 nucleotides: TGTGCCAGCAGCTTAACGTTGGGGGGGCTGAGGACCGGGGAGCTGTTTTTT. Amino acids: CASSLTLGGLRTGELFF.

V is TRBV5-4 and J is TRBJ2-1; 7 bases match TRBD2. Per germline, CDR1 SGHNT and CDR2 YYREEE (reference sequence). The length of the CDR3 is 15 residues. After removal of 5 bases from V and 0 bases from J, the junction contained 5 bases not matched to a gene. CDR3 sequence (DNA): TGTGCCAGCAGTACTGGACTAGACTCCTACAATGAGCAGTTCTTC. It is translated as CASSTGLDSYNEQFF. The full variable domain, with the rest looked up from reference TRBV5-4 and TRBJ2-1, is ETGVTQSPTHLIKTRGQQVTLRCSSQSGHNTVSWYQQALGQGPQFIFQYYREEENGRGNFPPRFSGLQFPNYSSELNVNALELDDSALYLCASSTGLDSYNEQFFGPGTRLTVL.

The genes are TRBV5-1 and TRBJ1-6; 8 nucleotides match TRBD1. This CDR3 has 15 amino acids. Germline CDR1 reads SGHRS; CDR2 reads YFSETQ. V dropped 0 bases and J dropped 9; count of bases not matched to a gene: 5. CDR3 bases: TGCGCCAGCAGCTTGGCCCAGGGGGCTAGTTCACCCCTCCACTTT. Protein sequence: CASSLAQGASSPLHF.

V and J are TRBV3-1 (or the pseudogene TRBV3-2) and TRBJ2-1, with TRBD2 matching over 10 bases. Germline trimming cut 3 bases from V and 7 bases from J; bases unmatched to any gene: 3. Germline V lookup: CDR1 LGHDT, CDR2 YNNKEL (reference sequence). CDR3 size: 14 residues. CDR3 nucleotides: TGTGCCAGCAGCCACCTAGCGGGAGTGAATGAGCAGTTCTTC. Amino acids: CASSHLAGVNEQFF.

The chain couples TRBV5-6 to TRBJ1-6; 9 bases are a match to TRBD1. Looked up from germline, CDR1 is SGHDT and CDR2 is YYEEEE. This CDR3 has 16 residues. J gave up 3 bases and V 4 bases, and 5 bases lay outside the gene matches. CDR3: CASSTPTGGYNSPLHF. The CDR3 DNA follows: TGTGCCAGCAGCACGCCGACAGGGGGCTATAATTCACCCCTCCACTTT.

The rearrangement links TRBV13 to TRBJ1-4, with D possibly being TRBD1 (5 bases). V gave up 1 base and J gave up 10 bases, with 7 bases separating them. The germline V gene has CDR1 PRHDT and CDR2 FYEKMQ (reference sequence). There are 12 residues in the CDR3. The CDR3 bases are TGTGCCAGCAGCTTAGAAAGGGGAAAACTGTTTTTT. Its translation is CASSLERGKLFF. The variable domain in full, completed from reference TRBV13 and TRBJ1-4, reads AAGVIQSPRHLIKEKRETATLKCYPIPRHDTVYWYQQGPGQDPQFLISFYEKMQSDKGSIPDRFSAQQFSDYHSELNMSSLELGDSALYFCASSLERGKLFFGSGTQLSVL.

The chain is built from TRBV7-9 and TRBJ2-1; D is undetermined. Germline CDR1 and CDR2: SEHNR and FQNEAQ (reference sequence). The CDR3 extends over 12 amino acids. V shed 1 base and J shed 9 bases, with 7 bases lying between them. CDR3 coding DNA: TGTGCCAGCAGCTTAGGGAGATTTGAGCAGTTCTTC. Protein sequence: CASSLGRFEQFF. Full variable domain (rest looked up from reference TRBV7-9 and TRBJ2-1): DTGVSQNPRHKITKRGQNVTFRCDPISEHNRLYWYRQTLGQGPEFLTYFQNEAQLEKSRLLSDRFSAERPKGSFSTLEIQRTEQGDSAMYLCASSLGRFEQFFGPGTRLTVL.

This rearrangement joins TRBV11-3 to TRBJ2-1; the D is unclear. Looked up from germline, CDR1 is SGHNT and CDR2 is YENEEA. V was clipped by 1 base and J by 7 bases, with 5 bases between them. The CDR3 has 12 residues. In DNA form, the CDR3 reads TGTGCCAGCAGCTTAGTGGAGAATGAGCAGTTCTTC. Residues: CASSLVENEQFF. The full variable domain, rest sourced from reference TRBV11-3 and TRBJ2-1, is EAGVVQSPRYKIIEKKQPVAFWCNPISGHNTLYWYLQNLGQGPELLIRYENEEAVDDSQLPKDRFSAERLKGVDSTLKIQPAELGDSAVYLCASSLVENEQFFGPGTRLTVL.

The gene calls are TRBV12-5 and TRBJ1-5; no clear D gene. The germline CDR1 and CDR2 sequences are LGHNT and FRNRAP. With 5 bases removed from V and 5 bases from J, the gap between germline ends came to 4 bases. This CDR3 contains 11 residues. The CDR3 nucleotides are TGTGCTAGTGGTCCGGATCAGCCCCAGCATTTT. It specifies CASGPDQPQHF.

The chain recombines TRBV7-2 with TRBJ2-2; the D gene is possibly TRBD1 (6 bases). The germline V gene encodes CDR1 SGHTA and CDR2 FQGNSA. V dropped 1 base and J dropped 5 bases, with 17 bases sitting between them. CDR3 size: 17 residues. CDR3 sequence reads: CASSLVPGHPATGELFF. The CDR3 DNA reads as TGTGCCAGCAGCTTAGTGCCGGGACACCCCGCTACCGGGGAGCTGTTTTTT. Full variable domain (missing parts from reference TRBV7-2 and TRBJ2-2): GAGVSQSPSNKVTEKGKDVELRCDPISGHTALYWYRQSLGQGLEFLIYFQGNSAPDKSGLPSDRFSAERTGGSVSTLTIQRTQQEDSAVYLCASSLVPGHPATGELFFGEGSRLTVL.

V gene TRBV27 combines with J gene TRBJ2-7, with 7 bases that match TRBD1. CDR1 and CDR2 from the germline V gene are MNHEY and SMNVEV (reference sequence). The CDR3 spans 14 residues. V was pared by 4 bases and J by 2 bases, with 5 bases of the junction left unmatched. The CDR3, as DNA: TGTGCCAGCAGTTCTGGACAGGAAACCTACGAGCAGTACTTC. It yields the protein CASSSGQETYEQYF.

This clone was seen a few times. The V and J genes are TRBV4-3 and TRBJ1-1; the match to TRBD1 covers 10 bases. V gave up 1 base and J gave up 11 bases; unmatched junction bases: 4. Germline V gene sequence: CDR1 LGHNA, CDR2 YSLEER. This CDR3 has 13 residues. CDR3 amino acids: CASSQGQGAWAFF. The CDR3, as DNA: TGCGCCAGCAGCCAAGGACAGGGGGCGTGGGCTTTCTTT.